Below, 10 T cell receptor beta chains from the same sample are listed, as sequenced in a study of blood T cell repertoires in COVID-19. Only in-frame clones appear in the TCRdb table, and some are missing; sequencing was by immunoSEQ multiplex PCR. The data contain 150,000 to 200,000 clones, approximately 87% of them singletons. Sequencing input: peripheral blood. The receptors derive from a man aged 18 to 30 with active or convalescent COVID-19.

The chain has TRBV19 and TRBJ1-1; maybe TRBD1 (6 bases). The germline CDR1 and CDR2 sequences are LNHDA and SQIVND (reference sequence). The CDR3 totals 16 residues. V lost 8 bases and J 0 bases, leaving 19 bases between the germline ends. DNA of the CDR3: TGTGCCAGTTCTCTCAGGGGTGTTGATATGAACACTGAAGCTTTCTTT. Translation: CASSLRGVDMNTEAFF.

This rearrangement joins TRBV27 to TRBJ2-3, with 9 bases aligning to TRBD1. V lost 7 bases to trimming and J lost 1 base; unmatched junction nucleotides: 6. In germline, CDR1 is MNHEY, CDR2 SMNVEV (reference sequence). CDR3 length: 15 amino acids. The chain's CDR3 is CASTLGQGRTDTQYF. The CDR3 nucleotides are TGTGCCAGCACCCTTGGACAGGGGCGCACAGATACGCAGTATTTT.

This sequence joins TRBV18 and TRBJ2-4; no clear D gene. This CDR3 contains 14 residues. The germline V gene has CDR1 KGHSH and CDR2 LQKENI. V lost 0 bases to trimming and J lost 6 bases, with 9 bases between them. CDR3 residues: CASSPPSSGNIQYF. Here the CDR3 DNA reads TGTGCCAGCTCACCACCCTCATCGGGAAACATTCAGTACTTC.

V and J are TRBV5-6 and TRBJ1-1; D unclear. This CDR3 has 14 amino acids. V lost 0 bases and J 4 bases, leaving 10 bases between the germline ends. The germline CDR1 and CDR2 sequences are SGHDT and YYEEEE. CDR3 in amino acids: CASSLGQAITEAFF. The CDR3 coding sequence is TGTGCCAGCAGCTTGGGCCAGGCGATCACTGAAGCTTTCTTT. Combining the CDR3 with reference TRBV5-6 and TRBJ1-1 gives the whole variable domain DAGVTQSPTHLIKTRGQQVTLRCSPKSGHDTVSWYQQALGQGPQFIFQYYEEEERQRGNFPDRFSGHQFPNYSSELNVNALLLGDSALYLCASSLGQAITEAFFGQGTRLTVV.

The V call is TRBV4-3, the J call TRBJ1-2; D possibly corresponds to TRBD1 (6 bases). CDR1 and CDR2 from the germline V gene are LGHNA and YSLEER. This CDR3 comprises 14 residues. V lost 0 bases and J 8 bases, leaving 13 bases between the germline ends. The CDR3 spells CASSQDRAGAGYTF. The CDR3 region has the DNA TGCGCCAGCAGCCAAGATCGGGCAGGGGCCGGCTACACCTTC.

This rearrangement joins TRBV5-4 to TRBJ1-1; no firm D call. This CDR3 region has 14 residues. The ends were cut back, 3 bases at V and 9 bases at J, with 18 bases in the middle. Germline V gene data show CDR1 as SGHNT and CDR2 as YYREEE (reference sequence). The CDR3 is CASSSGKTIDKAFF. The CDR3, as DNA: TGTGCCAGCAGCTCGGGGAAGACGATAGACAAAGCTTTCTTT.

This chain's CDR3 is CGSNIGNQPQHF. As DNA, the CDR3 is TGTGGCTCTAATATAGGCAATCAGCCCCAGCATTTT. This chain connects TRBV28 to TRBJ1-5; D gene ambiguous. Germline CDR1 reads MDHEN; CDR2 reads SYDVKM. The CDR3 has 12 amino acids.

The chain joins TRBV4-3 to TRBJ2-3; the D gene is possibly TRBD1 (5 bases). Germline V lookup: CDR1 LGHNA, CDR2 YSLEER. This CDR3 is 16 amino acids long. V gave up 3 bases and J gave up 0 bases, with 13 bases separating them. CDR3 protein: CASSHAMQGSTDTQYF. The CDR3, as DNA: TGCGCCAGCAGCCATGCAATGCAGGGAAGCACAGATACGCAGTATTTT.

V and J are TRBV6-5 and TRBJ1-5; D might be TRBD1 (6 bases). V lost 6 bases and J lost 4, with 10 bases in between. There are 13 residues in the CDR3. The germline V gene encodes CDR1 MNHEY and CDR2 SVGAGI. DNA for the CDR3: TGTGCCAGCAGAACAGGGATAAATCAGCCCCAGCATTTT. This sequence encodes CASRTGINQPQHF.

This rearrangement joins TRBV15 to TRBJ2-7; perhaps TRBD2 as D (5 bases). V shed 0 bases and J shed 4 bases, with 13 bases lying between them. The germline V gene encodes CDR1 LNHNV and CDR2 YYDKDF (reference sequence). The CDR3 consists of 15 residues. CDR3 sequence (DNA): TGTGCCACCAGCAGAGATCGACACGGAGGTTACGAGCAGTACTTC. Its translation: CATSRDRHGGYEQYF.